These 10 T cell receptor beta chains share one sample of origin, sequenced in a study of vaccination effects on CD4 cells after COVID-19. The data were produced by immunoSEQ multiplex PCR, yet TCRdb's version contains in-frame clones alone and is incomplete. Here the sample spans tens of thousands of clones, around 75% being singletons. What these receptors recognize is not known. ViraFEST used viral peptide pools to expand antigen-specific CD4+ T cells before sequencing. Having been cultured for approximately ten days, the cells underwent CD4+ T cell isolation. Vaccinated participants had no history of SARS-CoV-2 infection and tested negative for nucleocapsid antibodies. The source was CD4+ T cells from PBMCs cultured with HCoV-NL63 spike peptides, collected before COVID-19 vaccination. Source of these receptors: a human donor who received a COVID-19 vaccine.

The CDR3 nucleotides read TGTGCCAGCAGTTTATATTCCGGGTCCTACGAGCAGTACTTC. Encoded protein: CASSLYSGSYEQYF. The chain recombines TRBV28 with TRBJ2-7, with D hard to call. CDR3 length equals 14 residues. Germline V lookup: CDR1 MDHEN, CDR2 SYDVKM. The germline V and J ends were trimmed by 1 base and 1 base, with 8 bases remaining between them.

The chain has TRBV5-4 and TRBJ2-5, with 11 bases aligning to TRBD2. Germline loops: CDR1 SGHNT, CDR2 YYREEE (reference sequence). The V and J ends lost 3 bases and 2 bases, in that order; junction bases with no gene match: 6. This CDR3 region has 16 residues. This chain's CDR3 is CASSYPTSGGQETQYF. CDR3 nucleotide sequence: TGTGCCAGCAGCTACCCTACTAGCGGGGGACAAGAGACCCAGTACTTC.

The rearrangement uses TRBV28 and TRBJ1-4; D unclear. Deletions cut 6 bases from V and 1 base from J, with 12 bases between. Germline-derived CDR1 and CDR2 are MDHEN and SYDVKM. This CDR3 is built from 15 residues. CDR3: CASSGTAVTNEKLFF. The CDR3 DNA reads TGTGCCAGCAGCGGAACGGCGGTAACTAATGAAAAACTGTTTTTT.

The chain links TRBV6-2 or TRBV6-3 to TRBJ1-5, with D tentatively TRBD1 (6 bases). Deletions cut 0 bases from V and 3 bases from J, with 12 bases between. The CDR3 extends over 16 amino acids. Germline CDR1 MNHEY, CDR2 SVGEGT. The CDR3 region has the DNA TGTGCCAGCAGTTACTCTCCACACAGGGTCAATCAGCCCCAGCATTTT. Its translation is CASSYSPHRVNQPQHF.

Written as DNA, the CDR3 is TGTGCCAGCAGTGCTACTTGGAGGCTAGCGGGACTTAGCACAGATACGCAGTATTTT. Amino acid sequence: CASSATWRLAGLSTDTQYF. V usage is TRBV6-1 and J usage is TRBJ2-3; 9 bases are a match to TRBD2. CDR1 MNHNS and CDR2 SASEGT come from the germline V gene. V gave up 4 bases and J gave up 0 bases; unmatched junction bases: 14. This CDR3 contains 19 residues.

This clone has more than one count but fewer than ten. The sample holds other DNA sequences that translate to the same CDR3. This chain joins TRBV7-2 and TRBJ2-2; D is unclear. There are 12 residues in the CDR3. Trimming pared 4 bases from V and 3 bases from J, leaving 3 bases between. Germline CDR1 reads SGHTA; CDR2 reads FQGNSA. CDR3 in DNA: TGTGCCAGCAGCTCGGACACCGGGGAGCTGTTTTTT. This sequence encodes CASSSDTGELFF.

CDR3 loop: CASSPQGGNQPQHF. The CDR3 coding sequence is TGTGCCAGTAGTCCACAGGGTGGCAATCAGCCCCAGCATTTT. V usage is TRBV19 and J usage is TRBJ1-5, with a possible D match to TRBD1 (6 bases). Trimming left V 5 bases short and J 2 bases short, with 10 bases between. The CDR3 consists of 14 residues. Germline CDR1 LNHDA, CDR2 SQIVND (reference sequence).

The chain recombines TRBV3-1 (or the pseudogene TRBV3-2) with TRBJ2-7, with D perhaps TRBD1 or TRBD2 (5 bases each). The germline V gene encodes CDR1 LGHDT and CDR2 YNNKEL (reference sequence). CDR3 length equals 13 residues. V was trimmed by 1 base and J by 7 bases, leaving 11 bases between them. CDR3 sequence: CASSQAHGGEQYF. In DNA, the CDR3 is TGTGCCAGCAGCCAAGCTCATGGGGGAGAGCAGTACTTC.

The V and J genes are TRBV6-5 and TRBJ2-7; D perhaps matches TRBD2 (5 bases). Trimming took 2 bases from V and 0 from J, leaving 11 bases between them. This CDR3 contains 15 residues. The germline CDR1 and CDR2 sequences are MNHEY and SVGAGI. The CDR3 sequence: CASSYTEGSSYEQYF. DNA of the CDR3: TGTGCCAGCAGTTACACCGAAGGGAGCTCCTACGAGCAGTACTTC.

In its sample, this clone was seen a few times. This chain connects TRBV7-9 to TRBJ2-7; a possible D gene is TRBD2 (7 bases). Germline V lookup: CDR1 SEHNR, CDR2 FQNEAQ (reference sequence). With 5 bases removed from V and 3 bases from J, the gap between germline ends came to 17 bases. This CDR3 is 15 amino acids long. As DNA, the CDR3 is TGTGCCAGCAGCCACCGGAGGGGGGACTACTACGAGCAGTACTTC. It codes for CASSHRRGDYYEQYF.